Below, 17 T cell receptor beta chains from the same sample are listed, as sequenced in a study of blood T cell repertoires in COVID-19. Assay: immunoSEQ multiplex PCR; the TCRdb copy retains only in-frame clones and omits some. The profile shows fewer than 25,000 clones, approximately 91% of them singletons. Sequenced input: peripheral blood. These receptor sequences come from a man in his sixties or seventies with active COVID-19.

This rearrangement joins TRBV5-1 to TRBJ1-1, with TRBD1 matching 9 bases. The junction had 7 bases not matched to a gene; V was cut back by 0 bases and J by 10 bases. This CDR3 region has 14 residues. CDR1 SGHRS and CDR2 YFSETQ come from the germline V gene. Here the CDR3 DNA reads TGCGCCAGCAGCTTGGGGACAGGGGTGGATCTAGCTTTCTTT. This encodes CASSLGTGVDLAFF. The full variable domain, rest sourced from reference TRBV5-1 and TRBJ1-1, is KAGVTQTPRYLIKTRGQQVTLSCSPISGHRSVSWYQQTPGQGLQFLFEYFSETQRNKGNFPGRFSGRQFSNSRSEMNVSTLELGDSALYLCASSLGTGVDLAFFGQGTRLTVV.

This rearrangement joins TRBV2 to TRBJ2-5, with 14 bases fitting TRBD2. This CDR3 spans 16 amino acids. Unmatched junction bases numbered 9, after V lost 7 bases and J lost 5 bases. The germline gives CDR1 SNHLY, CDR2 FYNNEI. This CDR3 reads CASKTGLAGVGETQYF. In DNA form, the CDR3 reads TGTGCCAGCAAGACGGGACTAGCGGGAGTGGGGGAGACCCAGTACTTC.

The gene calls are TRBV6-5 and TRBJ2-7; a possible D gene is TRBD1 (6 bases). Germline CDR1 is MNHEY and CDR2 is SVGAGI. The V end lost 3 bases, the J end lost 3 bases, and 9 bases lay between the germline ends. The CDR3 runs to 13 residues. The CDR3 region is CASSYLQGYEQYF. The CDR3 DNA is TGTGCCAGCAGTTATCTACAGGGCTACGAGCAGTACTTC.

The chain employs TRBV5-1 and TRBJ1-2; D might be TRBD1 (5 bases). The CDR3 extends over 15 amino acids. Germline V gene sequence: CDR1 SGHRS, CDR2 YFSETQ. Trimming cost V 0 bases and J 2 bases, with 11 bases left between them. DNA of the CDR3: TGCGCCAGCAGCTTGGGGGGCAGCAGGAACTATGGCTACACCTTC. Protein product: CASSLGGSRNYGYTF. The whole variable domain, remainder taken from reference TRBV5-1 and TRBJ1-2, is KAGVTQTPRYLIKTRGQQVTLSCSPISGHRSVSWYQQTPGQGLQFLFEYFSETQRNKGNFPGRFSGRQFSNSRSEMNVSTLELGDSALYLCASSLGGSRNYGYTFGSGTRLTVV.

This sequence joins TRBV3-1 (or the pseudogene TRBV3-2) and TRBJ2-5; 12 nucleotides agree with TRBD2. The CDR3 loop spans 15 amino acids. V dropped 4 bases and J dropped 5; count of bases not matched to a gene: 5. Germline CDR1 is LGHDT and CDR2 is YNNKEL (reference sequence). The CDR3 region is CASSPRLAGAETQYF. The CDR3 DNA is TGTGCCAGCAGCCCCCGACTAGCGGGGGCCGAGACCCAGTACTTC.

The V and J genes are TRBV6-1 and TRBJ2-1; D not resolved. Germline lookup yields CDR1 MNHNS and CDR2 SASEGT. The CDR3 contains 17 residues. Trimming shortened V by 2 bases and J by 6 bases, and 20 bases separated the two germline ends. The CDR3 loop is CASSEFSSTLVGNEQFF. DNA for the CDR3: TGTGCCAGCAGTGAATTTAGTAGCACCCTGGTCGGCAATGAGCAGTTCTTC.

J is TRBJ2-3 and V is TRBV11-3, with TRBD2 identical over 7 bases. CDR1 SGHNT and CDR2 YENEEA come from the germline V gene. CDR3 size: 14 residues. Trimming cost V 3 bases and J 3 bases; bases outside gene matches: 3. CDR3 residues: CASSLGGRTDTQYF. For the CDR3, the DNA is TGTGCCAGCAGCTTGGGAGGGAGGACAGATACGCAGTATTTT. The variable domain in full, completed from reference TRBV11-3 and TRBJ2-3, reads EAGVVQSPRYKIIEKKQPVAFWCNPISGHNTLYWYLQNLGQGPELLIRYENEEAVDDSQLPKDRFSAERLKGVDSTLKIQPAELGDSAVYLCASSLGGRTDTQYFGPGTRLTVL.

The chain carries TRBV28 and TRBJ1-2; D is possibly TRBD1 (5 bases). Germline lookup yields CDR1 MDHEN and CDR2 SYDVKM. This CDR3 has 13 residues. The V end lost 5 bases, the J end lost 7 bases, and 14 bases lay between the germline ends. CDR3 DNA: TGTGCCAGCAGTGGATCAGGGTTTACTGGCTACACCTTC. This encodes CASSGSGFTGYTF.

V and J are TRBV7-9 and TRBJ1-1; possible D gene TRBD1, 5 bases. This CDR3 is 15 amino acids long. Trimming took 1 base from V and 5 from J, leaving 14 bases between them. Germline-derived CDR1 and CDR2 are SEHNR and FQNEAQ (reference sequence). In DNA form, the CDR3 reads TGTGCCAGCAGCTTAGACCCACGGGGGGGGACTGAAGCTTTCTTT. Translation gives CASSLDPRGGTEAFF.

This chain joins TRBV13 and TRBJ2-2; TRBD2 agrees at 9 bases. The CDR3 consists of 16 residues. The germline V gene has CDR1 PRHDT and CDR2 FYEKMQ (reference sequence). Unmatched junction bases numbered 4, after V lost 2 bases and J lost 3 bases. Here the CDR3 reads CASSLRAGGYTGELFF. CDR3 sequence (DNA): TGTGCCAGCAGCTTAAGAGCGGGGGGTTACACCGGGGAGCTGTTTTTT.

The CDR3 sequence: CASSQGQGGSYNSPLHF. Written as DNA, the CDR3 is TGTGCCAGCAGCCAAGGACAGGGGGGCTCCTATAATTCACCCCTCCACTTT. The V and J genes are TRBV9 and TRBJ1-6; TRBD1 aligns across 10 bases. The CDR3 runs to 17 residues. CDR1 and CDR2 (germline): SGDLS, YYNGEE. Trimming removed 4 bases from V and 0 bases from J; junction bases left unmatched: 4.

The gene calls are TRBV9 and TRBJ2-3, with a tentative D call TRBD2 (6 bases). There are 15 residues in the CDR3. V was shortened by 6 bases and J by 2 bases, with 16 bases between the two germline ends. Germline CDR1 SGDLS, CDR2 YYNGEE. The chain's CDR3 is CASTRRGGFTDTQYF. The CDR3 nucleotides read TGTGCCAGCACCCGACGTGGGGGGTTCACAGATACGCAGTATTTT.

The CDR3 spells CASSLVQGTYEQYF. The DNA for the CDR3 is TGTGCCAGCAGCTTAGTACAGGGTACCTACGAGCAGTACTTC. The chain uses TRBV7-2 and TRBJ2-7, with D possibly being TRBD1 (6 bases). Germline values: CDR1 SGHTA, CDR2 FQGNSA. The CDR3 consists of 14 residues. V lost 1 base to trimming and J lost 2 bases, with 9 bases between them.

The V call is TRBV2, the J call TRBJ2-2; D is possibly TRBD2 (6 bases). CDR1 and CDR2 (germline): SNHLY, FYNNEI. This CDR3 comprises 14 residues. V lost 3 bases and J lost 1, with 6 bases in between. In DNA form, the CDR3 reads TGTGCCAGCAGTGAGGGAGGGAACACCGGGGAGCTGTTTTTT. Translation: CASSEGGNTGELFF.

The chain is built from TRBV6-4 and TRBJ2-3; 7 positions match TRBD2. With 4 bases clipped from V and 1 base from J, the junction kept 5 bases outside the gene matches. The CDR3 covers 15 residues. CDR1 and CDR2 from the germline V gene are MRHNA and SNTAGT. The CDR3 here is CASSGTGGGTDTQYF. CDR3 nucleotide sequence: TGTGCCAGCAGTGGTACGGGAGGCGGCACAGATACGCAGTATTTT.

V is TRBV24-1 and J is TRBJ2-1; 9 nucleotides agree with TRBD1. Germline V CDR1 and CDR2: KGHDR, SFDVKD. Unmatched junction bases numbered 3, after V lost 4 bases and J lost 0 bases. CDR3 length: 16 amino acids. The CDR3 region is CATSDLTGGSYNEQFF. CDR3 nucleotide sequence: TGTGCCACCAGTGACCTGACAGGGGGCTCCTACAATGAGCAGTTCTTC.

The V gene is TRBV5-6, the J gene TRBJ1-4; a possible D gene is TRBD1 (6 bases). The V gene lost 4 bases and the J gene lost 8 bases, with 18 bases spanning the gap. The germline gives CDR1 SGHDT, CDR2 YYEEEE. This CDR3 spans 15 amino acids. The CDR3 region has the DNA TGTGCCAGCAGCCCTCGGAGGAAGGGGGTGGAAAAACTGTTTTTT. This codes for CASSPRRKGVEKLFF. Drawing the rest from reference TRBV5-6 and TRBJ1-4, the complete variable domain is DAGVTQSPTHLIKTRGQQVTLRCSPKSGHDTVSWYQQALGQGPQFIFQYYEEEERQRGNFPDRFSGHQFPNYSSELNVNALLLGDSALYLCASSPRRKGVEKLFFGSGTQLSVL.